Given below is one T cell receptor beta chain in context. The antigen remains undetermined. The sample comes from a study of cytomegalovirus exposure and HLA in healthy donors. The primer mix had 60 Vbeta and 13 Jbeta primers. Data came from immunoSEQ multiplex PCR; TCRdb stores just in-frame clones and leaves some out. The table has about 200,000 clones, about 85% seen once. General study points: The availability of immune exposure information extended only to CMV serostatus.

This clonotype was obtained from a woman in her fifties or sixties in good health and CMV-seronegative. The sample consisted of PBMCs.

Here the CDR3 reads CASSSAPFGGAETQYF. The DNA for the CDR3 is TGTGCCAGCAGCTCGGCCCCTTTCGGGGGGGCGGAGACCCAGTACTTC. The V and J genes are TRBV7-2 and TRBJ2-5, with 8 positions matching TRBD2. With V trimmed by 4 bases and J by 5 bases, 12 bases remained unmatched. Germline loops: CDR1 SGHTA, CDR2 FQGNSA. This CDR3 spans 16 amino acids.